The entry that follows covers one T cell receptor beta chain sequence. This sample stems from a study of patients and donors after allogeneic stem cell transplantation. One entry per CDR3 protein, called by TCRdb with MiXCR from the RT-PCR reads. Among more than 850,000 distinct CDR3 sequences listed, approximately 19% were seen once. The germline V gene encodes CDR1 ENHRY and CDR2 SYGVKD. Losses at the gene ends were 3 bases for V and 4 bases for J; bases not matched to a gene: 5. The CDR3 is 15 residues long. Sequencing was done on a sample of blood, either unsorted or a sorted T cell fraction (not recorded which). The source of this sequence is a human donor who was either an allogeneic HSCT recipient or a stem cell or donor lymphocyte infusion donor (not recorded which). It is not recorded whose cells these are; they may come from a transplant donor. The chain links TRBV10-3 to TRBJ2-1; 8 bases are a match to TRBD2. CDR3 in DNA: TGTGCCATCAGTGATCGAGGCGGGAGGTACAATGAGCAGTTCTTC. Protein sequence: CAISDRGGRYNEQFF.